These 21 T cell receptor beta chains were sequenced from one sample in a study of read filtering for tumor transcriptome and immune sequencing. Molecular barcoded adaptors covering alpha/delta and beta/gamma chains were used on around 400 ng RNA. TCRdb re-called the reads with MiXCR, one entry per CDR3 protein. This sample has about 46,000 distinct CDR3 sequences, with less than 20% found just once. Source material: a population of CD138-negative cells sorted from bone marrow. The receptors originated from a donor at least 40 years old with multiple myeloma.

This clonotype has a handful of counts. The V call is TRBV20-1, the J call TRBJ1-4; D unclear. This CDR3 is 14 amino acids long. V was trimmed by 3 bases and J by 6 bases, leaving 14 bases between them. The germline gives CDR1 DFQATT, CDR2 SNEGSKA (reference sequence). The chain's CDR3 is CSARAPQQYEKLFF. The CDR3 DNA reads TGCAGTGCTAGGGCCCCTCAGCAGTATGAAAAACTGTTTTTT.

Note on this clonotype: It may be a read error: a sequence one base away is much more abundant. The gene calls are TRBV4-1 and TRBJ1-2; D is unresolved. V shed 1 base and J shed 4 bases, with 13 bases lying between them. Germline CDR1 reads MGHRA; CDR2 reads YSYEKL. CDR3 length: 15 residues. The CDR3 DNA is TGCGCCAGCAGCCAAGCAGCGAAGGGCAGCTATGGCTACACCTTC. Translated, it gives CASSQAAKGSYGYTF.

This clonotype was observed a handful of times. The V gene is TRBV12-3 or TRBV12-4, the J gene TRBJ1-5, with D maybe TRBD1 (5 bases). V was clipped by 6 bases and J by 2 bases, with 8 bases between them. The CDR3 sequence is 13 residues long. This CDR3 is CASSLTGNQPQHF. The CDR3 coding sequence is TGTGCCAGCAGCCTGACAGGCAATCAGCCCCAGCATTTT.

This clonotype was recorded at least ten times. The V call is TRBV2, the J call TRBJ2-5; D is perhaps TRBD1 or TRBD2 (5 bases each). With 8 bases removed from V and 3 bases from J, the gap between germline ends came to 16 bases. In germline, CDR1 is SNHLY, CDR2 FYNNEI. This CDR3 is 14 amino acids long. The CDR3 DNA reads as TGTGCCAGCCTGGACCCGGGACGGGAAGAGACCCAGTACTTC. Translated: CASLDPGREETQYF.

This clonotype was detected many times. The CDR3 region is CASSSADTYEQYF. The CDR3 DNA reads TGTGCCAGCAGCTCCGCCGACACCTACGAGCAGTACTTC. The chain has TRBV7-4 and TRBJ2-7; D not resolved. CDR1 is SGHVT, CDR2 SQSDAQ, per germline. Trimming pared 4 bases from V and 2 bases from J, leaving 9 bases between. CDR3 length equals 13 residues.

Note on this clonotype: With a far larger clone one base away, a read error is the likely cause. This CDR3 is missing its conserved last phenylalanine or tryptophan, likely due to a read error. The genes are TRBV4-2 and TRBJ1-1; no clear D gene. V lost 5 bases and J 1 base, leaving 14 bases between the germline ends. The germline CDR1 and CDR2 sequences are LGHNA and YNFKEQ. The CDR3 is 15 residues long. In nucleotides, the CDR3 is TGTGCCAGCAGCTTGGTCGGATTACCGAACACTGAAGCTTTCCTT. This encodes CASSLVGLPNTEAFL.

CDR3 sequence: CASSQTGNTEAFF. The DNA for the CDR3 is TGTGCCAGCAGCCAGACAGGGAACACTGAAGCTTTCTTT. The chain is built from TRBV6-6 and TRBJ1-1; weak D call: TRBD1 (6 bases). CDR3 length: 13 residues. The germline V gene has CDR1 MNHNY and CDR2 SVGAGI (reference sequence). V was cut by 6 bases and J by 1 base, with 9 bases left in between.

As to this clonotype: No conserved phenylalanine or tryptophan is present at the end of the CDR3, so a read error is the likely explanation. Because the CDR3's place on the DNA is in doubt, the DNA is left out and the CDR3 is given as listed by TCRdb. The rearrangement uses TRBV7-9 and TRBJ1-1; TRBD1 was called by the table and not checked on the DNA. The CDR3 sequence runs 12 residues, both termini included. The germline V gene has CDR1 SEHNR and CDR2 FQNEAQ (reference sequence). CDR3 protein: CASSTGNTEAFL.

In this sample, this clonotype turned up many times. The chain carries TRBV28 and TRBJ2-2, with D unclear. The V and J ends lost 1 base and 0 bases respectively, with 9 bases between them. Germline V lookup: CDR1 MDHEN, CDR2 SYDVKM. The CDR3 is 16 amino acids. The CDR3, as DNA: TGTGCCAGCAGTTTATCGTTCAGCGCGAACACCGGGGAGCTGTTTTTT. Its protein is CASSLSFSANTGELFF.

This clonotype came up many times. A read error may produce the germline difference seen at one junction end. The chain couples TRBV27 to TRBJ2-5; 11 positions match TRBD2. This CDR3 region has 19 residues. Germline CDR1 is MNHEY and CDR2 is SMNVEV (reference sequence). In nucleotides, the CDR3 is TGTGTCAGCAGAACGGGACGCGGGACTAGCGGAGCCCGTCAAGAGACCCAGTACTTC. Encoded protein: CVSRTGRGTSGARQETQYF.

This clonotype was seen a single time. It may be a read error: a sequence one base away is much more abundant. V usage is TRBV28 and J usage is TRBJ2-5, with a possible D match to TRBD1 (5 bases). Germline V gene lookup returns CDR1 MDHEN and CDR2 SYDVKM. The CDR3 runs 11 residues. CDR3 DNA sequence: TGTGTCAGCAGGGCCGAACAGACCCAGTACTTC. Residues: CVSRAEQTQYF.

Worth noting for this clonotype: One end of the junction varies from germline; a read error may be responsible. V is TRBV7-7 and J is TRBJ2-2; TRBD2 might be the D (5 bases). Germline V gene data show CDR1 as SSHAT and CDR2 as FNYEAQ (reference sequence). The CDR3 length is 14 residues. The CDR3 here is CASSLGYRAGELLF. In DNA form, the CDR3 reads TGCGCTAGCAGCTTAGGTTATCGGGCCGGGGAGCTGCTTTTT.

This clonotype occurred many times. V is TRBV7-7 and J is TRBJ2-5; D is unresolved. CDR1 is SSHAT and CDR2 is FNYEAQ in the germline V gene (reference sequence). The V end was cut by 6 bases, the J end by 7 bases, with 15 bases between. The CDR3 runs to 13 residues. The CDR3 sequence is CASSQTWSGTQYF. The DNA of the CDR3 is TGTGCCAGCAGTCAGACATGGTCGGGGACCCAGTACTTC. The whole variable domain, remainder taken from reference TRBV7-7 and TRBJ2-5, is GAGVSQSPRYKVTKRGQDVTLRCDPISSHATLYWYQQALGQGPEFLTYFNYEAQPDKSGLPSDRFSAERPEGSISTLTIQRTEQRDSAMYRCASSQTWSGTQYFGPGTRLLVL.

This clonotype was counted at least ten times. The J gene is TRBJ1-5, the V gene TRBV23-1; a possible D gene is TRBD1 (5 bases). TRBV23-1 is recorded as an ORF, its role being uncertain. CDR3 size: 17 residues. The V end was cut by 0 bases, the J end by 6 bases, with 18 bases between. This chain's CDR3 is CASSQSTFWGEGQPQHF. In DNA form, the CDR3 reads TGCGCCAGCAGTCAATCGACCTTTTGGGGCGAGGGTCAGCCCCAGCATTTT.

The CDR3 sequence is CSVSLAGENNEQFF. CDR3 in DNA: TGCAGCGTTAGCCTAGCGGGAGAGAACAATGAGCAGTTCTTC. The gene calls are TRBV29-1 and TRBJ2-1, with 10 bases that match TRBD2. In germline, CDR1 is SQVTM, CDR2 ANQGSEA. With 5 bases clipped from V and 5 bases from J, the junction kept 6 bases outside the gene matches. The CDR3 length is 14 residues.

This clonotype was counted a single time. As the CDR3 is not closed by the conserved phenylalanine or tryptophan, this likely results from a read error. J is TRBJ2-7 and V is TRBV7-2; D gene unclear. Looked up from germline, CDR1 is SGHTA and CDR2 is FQGNSA. This CDR3 region has 14 residues. The CDR3 sequence: CASSLEFSTYEQYL. CDR3 coding DNA: TGTGCTAGCAGCTTAGAGTTCAGTACCTACGAGCAGTACCTC.

This clonotype was seen ten or more times. V is TRBV24-1 and J is TRBJ2-1, with 9 bases that match TRBD1. Germline loops: CDR1 KGHDR, CDR2 SFDVKD. Trimming at V came to 2 bases and at J to 14 bases, leaving 3 bases not matched to a gene. This CDR3 is 12 amino acids long. In nucleotides, the CDR3 is TGTGCCACCAGTGATTCCGGGACAGGGAAGTTCTTC. This encodes CATSDSGTGKFF.

In this sample, this clonotype turned up many times. The rearrangement links TRBV20-1 to TRBJ2-1, with 7 nucleotides matching TRBD2. The CDR3 sequence is 17 residues long. Losses at the gene ends were 0 bases for V and 7 bases for J; bases not matched to a gene: 15. Germline CDR1 is DFQATT and CDR2 is SNEGSKA (reference sequence). The CDR3 protein is CSARDRSGRSGGNEQFF. The CDR3 coding sequence is TGCAGTGCTAGAGATCGTAGTGGGAGGTCGGGGGGAAATGAGCAGTTCTTC.

As to this clonotype: This sequence may be a read error, since a much larger clone differs from it by one base. The CDR3 does not end in the conserved phenylalanine or tryptophan, so this is likely a read error. No DNA is shown, since the ends of the CDR3 on it are uncertain; the CDR3 is the one TCRdb lists. The chain carries TRBV7-9 and TRBJ2-3; the table's D call of TRBD1 was not tested on the DNA. The CDR3 spans 9 amino acids, including both terminal residues. Germline loops: CDR1 SEHNR, CDR2 FQNEAQ (reference sequence). This CDR3 reads CANSLEGPL.

This clonotype was found many times. This sequence joins TRBV20-1 and TRBJ2-3, with TRBD2 matching over 13 bases. Germline lookup yields CDR1 DFQATT and CDR2 SNEGSKA (reference sequence). This CDR3 comprises 16 residues. J was trimmed by 5 bases and V by 6 bases; bases with no gene match: 11. Here the CDR3 DNA reads TGCAGTGCGAGCGTTGGGACTAGCGGGACGTTAGATACGCAGTATTTT. Encoded protein: CSASVGTSGTLDTQYF.

This clonotype was counted at least ten times. The rearrangement joins TRBV4-3 to TRBJ2-2; D is possibly TRBD1 (6 bases). Trimming removed 4 bases from V and 4 bases from J, with 16 bases in between. The CDR3 consists of 16 residues. Germline lookup yields CDR1 LGHNA and CDR2 YSLEER. The CDR3 region has the DNA TGCGCCAGCAGCCGAGCAGGGGAGTCGGGCACCGGGGAGCTGTTTTTT. This gives the protein CASSRAGESGTGELFF.